Sequencing of this T cell receptor beta chain was carried out in a study of T cell changes during pregnancy in multiple sclerosis. The table came from immunoSEQ multiplex PCR; TCRdb's copy has only in-frame clones and leaves some out. The sample has about 100,000 clones; 90% are singletons. This clonotype was obtained from a female donor in good health, enrolled as a control in a pregnancy study. The material was peripheral blood, obtained in the second trimester of pregnancy.

In nucleotides, the CDR3 is TGTGCCAGCAGCTTCGGTACAGGCATTAGCGGCTATGGCTACACCTTC. Translation: CASSFGTGISGYGYTF. V usage is TRBV5-6 and J usage is TRBJ1-2; a possible D gene is TRBD1 (5 bases). The CDR3 contains 16 residues. Trimming took 2 bases from V and 4 from J, leaving 18 bases between them. The germline V gene has CDR1 SGHDT and CDR2 YYEEEE.